This T cell receptor (beta chain) was sequenced in a study of shared clonotypes between healthy human individuals. Study conclusions and caveats: Naive subsets generally exceeded memory subsets in estimated richness.

Some clones are missing from TCRdb's copy, which holds only in-frame ones; the method was immunoSEQ multiplex PCR. Of hundreds of thousands of clones in the sample, roughly 98% are singletons; the top ten hold approximately 0.3%. CD8 cells classed as naive were CD45RO-negative and positively selected for CCR7, excluding terminally differentiated effector memory CD45RA+ cells. Only Caucasian adults living in Nashville, Tennessee served as donors. The CDR3 covers 10 residues. Germline V CDR1 and CDR2: SNHLY, FYNNEI. V was trimmed by 7 bases and J by 7 bases, leaving 4 bases between them. Details on this clone: Antigen unknown.

The TCR originated in a man aged 25-45 years in good health. Sequences were obtained from naive CD8+ T cells sorted from blood. The V and J genes are TRBV2 and TRBJ2-2; the D is unclear. The CDR3 reads CASTGGELFF. The CDR3 region has the DNA TGTGCCAGCACCGGCGGGGAGCTGTTTTTT.